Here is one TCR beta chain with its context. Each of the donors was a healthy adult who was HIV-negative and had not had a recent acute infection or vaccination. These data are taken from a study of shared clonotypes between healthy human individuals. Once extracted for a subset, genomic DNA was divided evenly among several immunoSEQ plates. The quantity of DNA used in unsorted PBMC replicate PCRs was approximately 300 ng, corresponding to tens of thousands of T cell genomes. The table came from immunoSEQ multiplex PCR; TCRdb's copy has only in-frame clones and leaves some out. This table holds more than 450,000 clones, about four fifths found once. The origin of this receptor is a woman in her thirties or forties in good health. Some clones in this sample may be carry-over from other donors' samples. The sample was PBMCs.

CDR3 in amino acids: CASSISTNYGYTF. The CDR3 coding sequence is TGTGCCAGTAGTATTTCCACTAACTATGGCTACACCTTC. The chain couples TRBV19 to TRBJ1-2; D is unresolved. Deletions cut 3 bases from V and 0 bases from J, with 5 bases between. Germline loops: CDR1 LNHDA, CDR2 SQIVND (reference sequence). The CDR3 runs 13 residues.